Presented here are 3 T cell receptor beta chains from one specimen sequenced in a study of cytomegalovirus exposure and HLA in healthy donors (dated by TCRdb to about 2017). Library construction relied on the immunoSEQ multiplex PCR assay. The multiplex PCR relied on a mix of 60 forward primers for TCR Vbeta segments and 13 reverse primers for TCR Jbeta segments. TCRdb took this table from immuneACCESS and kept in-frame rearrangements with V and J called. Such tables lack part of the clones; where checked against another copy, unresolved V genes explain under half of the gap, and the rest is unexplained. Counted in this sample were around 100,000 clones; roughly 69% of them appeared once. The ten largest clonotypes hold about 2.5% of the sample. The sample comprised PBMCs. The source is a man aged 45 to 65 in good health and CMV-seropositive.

The chain's CDR3 is CASRLKSMTGGNQPQHF. The CDR3, as DNA: TGTGCAAGTCGCTTAAAGAGCATGACAGGGGGCAATCAGCCCCAGCATTTT. The genes are TRBV12-2 and TRBJ1-5; the DNA was not compared with TRBD1, the D call given in the table. TRBV12-2 is shown as a pseudogene. The CDR3 runs to 17 residues.

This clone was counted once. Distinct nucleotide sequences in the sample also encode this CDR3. CDR3 in amino acids: CASSERGPNYGYTF. DNA of the CDR3: TGTGCCAGCAGTGAAAGGGGGCCTAACTATGGCTACACCTTC. The V and J genes are TRBV2 and TRBJ1-2; 7 bases are a match to TRBD1. CDR1 is SNHLY and CDR2 is FYNNEI in the germline V gene. CDR3 length equals 14 residues. V shed 2 bases and J 0 bases; nucleotides not matched to a gene: 0.

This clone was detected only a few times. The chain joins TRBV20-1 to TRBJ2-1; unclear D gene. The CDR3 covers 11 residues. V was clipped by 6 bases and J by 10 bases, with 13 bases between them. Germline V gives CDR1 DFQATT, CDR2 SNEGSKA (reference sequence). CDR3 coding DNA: TGCAGTGCACTCTGGAGTGGCGAGCAGTTCTTC. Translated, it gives CSALWSGEQFF.